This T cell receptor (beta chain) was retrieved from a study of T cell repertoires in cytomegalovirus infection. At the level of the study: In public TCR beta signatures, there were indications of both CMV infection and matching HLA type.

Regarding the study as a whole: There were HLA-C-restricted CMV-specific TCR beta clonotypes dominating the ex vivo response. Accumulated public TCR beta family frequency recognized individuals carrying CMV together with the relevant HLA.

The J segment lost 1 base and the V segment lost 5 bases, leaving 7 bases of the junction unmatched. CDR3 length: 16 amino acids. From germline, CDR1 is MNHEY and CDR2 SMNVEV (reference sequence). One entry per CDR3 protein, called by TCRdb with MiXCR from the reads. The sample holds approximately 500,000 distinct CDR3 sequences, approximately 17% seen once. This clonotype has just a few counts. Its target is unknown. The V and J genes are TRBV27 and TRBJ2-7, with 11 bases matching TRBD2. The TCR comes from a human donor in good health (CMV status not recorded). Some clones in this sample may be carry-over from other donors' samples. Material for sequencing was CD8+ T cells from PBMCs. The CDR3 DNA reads TGTGCCAGCAGTCCAACCGGGACTAGCGGTTCCTACGAGCAGTACTTC. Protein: CASSPTGTSGSYEQYF.